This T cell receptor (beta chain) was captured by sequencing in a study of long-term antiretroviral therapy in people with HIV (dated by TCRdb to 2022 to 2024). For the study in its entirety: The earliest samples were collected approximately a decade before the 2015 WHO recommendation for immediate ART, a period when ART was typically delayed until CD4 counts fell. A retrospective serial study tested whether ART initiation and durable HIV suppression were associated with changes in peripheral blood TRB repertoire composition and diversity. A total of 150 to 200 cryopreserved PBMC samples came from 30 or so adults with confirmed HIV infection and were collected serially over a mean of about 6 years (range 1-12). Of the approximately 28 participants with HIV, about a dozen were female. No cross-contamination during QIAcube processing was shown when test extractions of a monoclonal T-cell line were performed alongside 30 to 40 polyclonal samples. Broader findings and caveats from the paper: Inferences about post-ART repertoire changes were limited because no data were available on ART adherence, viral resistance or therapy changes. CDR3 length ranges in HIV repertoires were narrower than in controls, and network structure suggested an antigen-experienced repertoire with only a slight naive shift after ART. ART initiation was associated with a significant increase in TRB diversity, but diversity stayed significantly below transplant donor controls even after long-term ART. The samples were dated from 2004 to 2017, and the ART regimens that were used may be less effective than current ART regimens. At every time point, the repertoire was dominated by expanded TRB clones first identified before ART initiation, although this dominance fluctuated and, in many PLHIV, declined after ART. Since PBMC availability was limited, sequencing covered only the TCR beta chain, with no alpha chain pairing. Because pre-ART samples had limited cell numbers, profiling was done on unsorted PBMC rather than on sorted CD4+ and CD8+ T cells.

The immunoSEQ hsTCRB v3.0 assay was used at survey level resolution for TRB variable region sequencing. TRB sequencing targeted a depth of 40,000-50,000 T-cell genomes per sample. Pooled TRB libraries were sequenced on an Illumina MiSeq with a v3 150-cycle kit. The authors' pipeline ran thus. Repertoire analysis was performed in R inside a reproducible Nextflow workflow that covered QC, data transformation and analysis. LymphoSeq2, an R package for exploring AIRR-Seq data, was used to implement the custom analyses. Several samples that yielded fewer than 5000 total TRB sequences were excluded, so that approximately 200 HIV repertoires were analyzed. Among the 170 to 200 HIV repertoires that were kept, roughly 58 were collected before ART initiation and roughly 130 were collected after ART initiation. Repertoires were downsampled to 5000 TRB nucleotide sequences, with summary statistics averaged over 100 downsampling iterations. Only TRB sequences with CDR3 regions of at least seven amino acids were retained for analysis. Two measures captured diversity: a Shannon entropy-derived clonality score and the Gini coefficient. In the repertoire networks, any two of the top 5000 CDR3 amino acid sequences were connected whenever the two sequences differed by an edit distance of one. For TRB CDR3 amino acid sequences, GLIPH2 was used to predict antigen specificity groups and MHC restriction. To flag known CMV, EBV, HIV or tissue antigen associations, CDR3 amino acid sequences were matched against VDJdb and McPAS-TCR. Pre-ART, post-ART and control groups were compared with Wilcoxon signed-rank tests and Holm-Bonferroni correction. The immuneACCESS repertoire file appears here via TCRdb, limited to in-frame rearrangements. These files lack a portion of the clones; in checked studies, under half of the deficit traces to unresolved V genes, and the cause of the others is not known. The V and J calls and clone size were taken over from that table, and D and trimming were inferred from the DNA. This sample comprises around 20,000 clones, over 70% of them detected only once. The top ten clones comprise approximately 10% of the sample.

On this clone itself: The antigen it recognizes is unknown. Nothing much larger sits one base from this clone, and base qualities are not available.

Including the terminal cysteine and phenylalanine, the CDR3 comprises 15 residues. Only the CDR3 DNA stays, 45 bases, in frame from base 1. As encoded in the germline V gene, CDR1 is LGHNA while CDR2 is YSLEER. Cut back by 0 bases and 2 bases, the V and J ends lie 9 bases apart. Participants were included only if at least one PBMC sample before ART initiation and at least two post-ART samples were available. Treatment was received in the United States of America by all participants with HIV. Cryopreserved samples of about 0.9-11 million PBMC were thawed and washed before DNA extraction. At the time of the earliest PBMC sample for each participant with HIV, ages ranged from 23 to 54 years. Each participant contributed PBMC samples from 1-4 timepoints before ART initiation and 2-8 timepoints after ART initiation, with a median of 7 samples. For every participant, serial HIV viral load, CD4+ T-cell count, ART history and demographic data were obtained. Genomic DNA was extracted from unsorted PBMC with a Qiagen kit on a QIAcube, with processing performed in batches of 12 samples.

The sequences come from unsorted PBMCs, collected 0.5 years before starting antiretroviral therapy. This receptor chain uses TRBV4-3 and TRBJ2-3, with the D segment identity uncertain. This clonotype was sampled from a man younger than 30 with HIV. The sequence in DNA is TGCGCCAGCAGCCAAGATCAACAAGTCACAGATACGCAGTATTTT. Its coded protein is CASSQDQQVTDTQYF.